This TCR beta chain was sequenced in a study of blood T cell repertoires in COVID-19. On the study more broadly: PBMCs, B-cell-depleted T cells, or T cells provided the cDNA or gDNA that made up the material.

Either two negative PCRs, clearance, or symptom resolution qualified Cohort 3 donors as recovered. Repertoires were generated with immunoSEQ multiplex PCR, while TCRdb's copy carries only in-frame clones and drops some. The data contain over 150,000 clones, roughly 88% of them singletons. V was trimmed by 2 bases and J by 0 bases, leaving 11 bases between them. This CDR3 has 17 residues. Per germline, CDR1 MNHEY and CDR2 SMNVEV (reference sequence). The receptor's source is a young woman who had recovered from COVID-19. The material sequenced was PBMCs or T cells enriched from blood (not recorded which). The rearrangement uses TRBV27 and TRBJ1-6, with unresolved D. CDR3 sequence reads: CASSLTPRSSYNSPLHF. Written as DNA, the CDR3 is TGTGCCAGCAGTTTAACTCCCCGGAGCTCCTATAATTCACCCCTCCACTTT.